This section outlines one T cell receptor beta chain sequence together with its context. Measured with immunoSEQ multiplex PCR; TCRdb has only the in-frame clones, and not every one. This table has roughly 92,000 clones, around nine tenths appearing once. Germline V gives CDR1 LNHNV, CDR2 YYDKDF (reference sequence). The length of the CDR3 is 16 residues. Germline trimming cut 2 bases from V and 6 bases from J; bases unmatched to any gene: 7. These data belong to a study of blood T cell repertoires in COVID-19. Study overall: Samples taken during acute and convalescent COVID-19 were collected in the United States, Italy and Spain.

This clonotype was sampled from a man aged 50-59 years with acute or convalescent COVID-19. The chain employs TRBV15 and TRBJ2-3; 11 bases agree with TRBD2. The sequenced sample consisted of peripheral blood. Written as DNA, the CDR3 is TGTGCCACCAGCAGACATACGGGACTAGCGGCCGATACGCAGTATTTT. It specifies CATSRHTGLAADTQYF.